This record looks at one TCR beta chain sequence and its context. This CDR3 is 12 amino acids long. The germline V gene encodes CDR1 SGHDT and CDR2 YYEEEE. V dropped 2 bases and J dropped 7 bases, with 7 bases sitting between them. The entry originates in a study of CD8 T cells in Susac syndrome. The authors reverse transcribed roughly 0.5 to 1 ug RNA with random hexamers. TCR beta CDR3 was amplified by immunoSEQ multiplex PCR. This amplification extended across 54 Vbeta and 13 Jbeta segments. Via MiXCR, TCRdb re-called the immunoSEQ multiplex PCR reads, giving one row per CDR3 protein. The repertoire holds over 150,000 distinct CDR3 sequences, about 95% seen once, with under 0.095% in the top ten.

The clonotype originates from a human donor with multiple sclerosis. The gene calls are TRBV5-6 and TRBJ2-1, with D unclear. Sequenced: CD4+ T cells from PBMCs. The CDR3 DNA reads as TGTGCCAGCAGCTTTGTCCTTAATGAGCAGTTCTTC. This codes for CASSFVLNEQFF.